What follows is one T cell receptor beta chain and its context. Its antigen is unidentified. One heparinised draw, averaging around 120 mL, was taken per donor. Each of the sorted populations had a purity greater than 95%. Isolated RNA was reverse transcribed in full, so expressed TCRB transcripts were sequenced. Read counts averaged approximately 3.5 million for samples of naive, central memory and regulatory T cells. Generated by immunoSEQ multiplex PCR, the TCRdb table keeps only in-frame clones and is missing some. The sample comprises 300,000 or so clones, 9.3% of which are singletons, and 1% rests with the top ten. This specimen belongs to a study of beta chain features in type 1 diabetes. V shed 3 bases, J shed 6 bases, and the junction held 16 bases outside the gene matches. The CDR3 length is 17 residues. Germline V lookup: CDR1 MNHEY, CDR2 SMNVEV (reference sequence). Study-level findings and limits: The naive, central memory and Treg TCRB repertoires looked more alike in patients than they did in healthy donors. All four CD4+ subsets from Type 1 diabetes patients carried moderately but significantly shorter TCRB CDR3s.

The sample consisted of central memory CD4+ T cells from blood. The clonotype comes from a man aged 25 to 40 with type 1 diabetes. V gene TRBV27 combines with J gene TRBJ1-2; 7 nucleotides match TRBD1. CDR3: CASSFIVGRQGRNGYTF. The DNA of the CDR3 is TGTGCCAGCAGTTTTATCGTTGGTCGACAGGGAAGGAATGGCTACACCTTC.